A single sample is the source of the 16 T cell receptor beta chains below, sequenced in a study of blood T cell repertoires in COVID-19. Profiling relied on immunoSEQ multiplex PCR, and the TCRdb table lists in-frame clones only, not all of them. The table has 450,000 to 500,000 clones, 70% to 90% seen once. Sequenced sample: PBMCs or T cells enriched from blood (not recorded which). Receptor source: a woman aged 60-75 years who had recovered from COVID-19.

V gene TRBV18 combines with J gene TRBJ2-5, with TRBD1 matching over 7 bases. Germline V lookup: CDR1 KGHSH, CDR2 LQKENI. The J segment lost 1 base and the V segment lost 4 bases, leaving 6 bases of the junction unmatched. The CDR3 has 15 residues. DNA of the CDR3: TGTGCCAGCTCACTAACACAGGGGACCCAAGAGACCCAGTACTTC. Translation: CASSLTQGTQETQYF.

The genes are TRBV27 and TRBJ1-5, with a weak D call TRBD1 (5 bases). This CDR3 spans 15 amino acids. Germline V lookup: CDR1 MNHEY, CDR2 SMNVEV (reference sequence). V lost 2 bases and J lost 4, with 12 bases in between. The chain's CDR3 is CASSLAPGGNQPQHF. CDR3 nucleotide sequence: TGTGCCAGCAGTTTAGCTCCGGGGGGGAATCAGCCCCAGCATTTT.

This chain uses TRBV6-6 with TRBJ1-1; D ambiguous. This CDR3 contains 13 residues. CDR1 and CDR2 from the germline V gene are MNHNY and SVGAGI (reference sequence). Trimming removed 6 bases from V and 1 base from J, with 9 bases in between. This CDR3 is CASSAGANTEAFF. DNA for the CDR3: TGTGCCAGCAGCGCTGGAGCGAACACTGAAGCTTTCTTT.

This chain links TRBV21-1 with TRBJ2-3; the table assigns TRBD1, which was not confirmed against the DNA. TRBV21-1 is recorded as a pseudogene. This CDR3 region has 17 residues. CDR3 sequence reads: CASSPKVDRRGADTQYF. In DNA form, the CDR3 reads TGTGCCAGCAGCCCAAAAGTGGACAGGCGGGGCGCAGATACGCAGTATTTT.

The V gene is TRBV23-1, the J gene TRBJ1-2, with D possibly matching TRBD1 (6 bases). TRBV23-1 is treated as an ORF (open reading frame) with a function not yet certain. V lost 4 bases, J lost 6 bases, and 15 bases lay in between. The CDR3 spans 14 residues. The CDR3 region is CASSPSDRTHGYTF. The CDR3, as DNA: TGCGCCAGCAGTCCCTCCGACAGGACTCATGGCTACACCTTC.

The CDR3 DNA sequence: TGTGCCAGCAGCCGACAGTCAAATTACGAGCAGTACTTC. Its protein is CASSRQSNYEQYF. V gene TRBV6-6 combines with J gene TRBJ2-7; D possibly corresponds to TRBD1 (5 bases). The CDR3 is 13 amino acids. The germline V gene has CDR1 MNHNY and CDR2 SVGAGI (reference sequence). The V end was cut by 6 bases, the J end by 4 bases, with 13 bases between.

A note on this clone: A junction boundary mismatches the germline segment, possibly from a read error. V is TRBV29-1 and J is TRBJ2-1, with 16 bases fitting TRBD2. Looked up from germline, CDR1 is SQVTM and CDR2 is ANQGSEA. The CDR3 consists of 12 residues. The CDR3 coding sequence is TGCAGCGTGACCGGGACTAGCGGGGGGGCGATCTTC. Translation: CSVTGTSGGAIF.

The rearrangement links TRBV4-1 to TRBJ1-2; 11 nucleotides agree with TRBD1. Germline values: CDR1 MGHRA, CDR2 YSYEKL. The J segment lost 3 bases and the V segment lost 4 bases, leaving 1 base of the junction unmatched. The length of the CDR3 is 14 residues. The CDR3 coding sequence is TGCGCCAGCAGCCCGGGACAGGGGGACTATGGCTACACCTTC. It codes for CASSPGQGDYGYTF.

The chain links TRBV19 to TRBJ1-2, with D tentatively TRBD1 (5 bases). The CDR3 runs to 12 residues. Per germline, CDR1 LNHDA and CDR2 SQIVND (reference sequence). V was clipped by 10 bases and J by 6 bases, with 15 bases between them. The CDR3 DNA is TGTGCCACTACACAGGATCGACATGGCTACACCTTC. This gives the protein CATTQDRHGYTF.

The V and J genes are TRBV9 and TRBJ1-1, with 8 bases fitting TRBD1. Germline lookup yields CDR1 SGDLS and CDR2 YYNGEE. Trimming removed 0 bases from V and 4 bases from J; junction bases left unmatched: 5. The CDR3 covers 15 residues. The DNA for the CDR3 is TGTGCCAGCAGCGTAGAACAGGGGGGAGGCACTGAAGCTTTCTTT. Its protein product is CASSVEQGGGTEAFF.

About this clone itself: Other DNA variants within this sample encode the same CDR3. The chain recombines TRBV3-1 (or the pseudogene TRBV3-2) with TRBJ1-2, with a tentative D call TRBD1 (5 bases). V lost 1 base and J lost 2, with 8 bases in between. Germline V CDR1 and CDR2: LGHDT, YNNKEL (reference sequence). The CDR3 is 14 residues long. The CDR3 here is CASSQGGGNYGYTF. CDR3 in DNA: TGTGCCAGCAGCCAAGGTGGGGGGAACTATGGCTACACCTTC.

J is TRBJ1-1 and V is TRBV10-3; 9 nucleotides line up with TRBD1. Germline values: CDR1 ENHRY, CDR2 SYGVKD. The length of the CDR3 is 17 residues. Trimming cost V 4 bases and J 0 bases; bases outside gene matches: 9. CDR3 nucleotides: TGTGCCATCAGTGGGGGACAGGGATTAATCTTGAACACTGAAGCTTTCTTT. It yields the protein CAISGGQGLILNTEAFF.

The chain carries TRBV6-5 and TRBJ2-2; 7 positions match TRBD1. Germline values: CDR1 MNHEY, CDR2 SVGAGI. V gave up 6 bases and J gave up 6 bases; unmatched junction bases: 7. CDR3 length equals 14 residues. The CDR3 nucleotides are TGTGCCAGCAGAGACAGGGCTCCCCCCGGGGAGCTGTTTTTT. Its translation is CASRDRAPPGELFF.

This CDR3 is CASSPAGGFNEKLFF. In DNA, the CDR3 is TGTGCCAGCAGCCCAGCGGGGGGCTTTAATGAAAAACTGTTTTTT. This chain links TRBV11-2 with TRBJ1-4; tentative D call: TRBD1 (6 bases). CDR1 SGHAT and CDR2 FQNNGV come from the germline V gene. V lost 5 bases to trimming and J lost 4 bases, with 14 bases between them. CDR3 length equals 15 residues.

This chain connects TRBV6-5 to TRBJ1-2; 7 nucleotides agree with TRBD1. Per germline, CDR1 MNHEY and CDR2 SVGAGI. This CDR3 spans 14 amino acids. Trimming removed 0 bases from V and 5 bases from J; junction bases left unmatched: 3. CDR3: CASSYSPTGYGYTF. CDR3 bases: TGTGCCAGCAGTTACTCACCGACAGGGTATGGCTACACCTTC.

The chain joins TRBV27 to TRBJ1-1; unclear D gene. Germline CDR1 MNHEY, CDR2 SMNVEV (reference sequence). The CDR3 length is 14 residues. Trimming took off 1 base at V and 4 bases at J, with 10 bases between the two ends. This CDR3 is CASSLLSFGTEAFF. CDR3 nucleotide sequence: TGTGCCAGCAGTTTATTGAGTTTCGGCACTGAAGCTTTCTTT.